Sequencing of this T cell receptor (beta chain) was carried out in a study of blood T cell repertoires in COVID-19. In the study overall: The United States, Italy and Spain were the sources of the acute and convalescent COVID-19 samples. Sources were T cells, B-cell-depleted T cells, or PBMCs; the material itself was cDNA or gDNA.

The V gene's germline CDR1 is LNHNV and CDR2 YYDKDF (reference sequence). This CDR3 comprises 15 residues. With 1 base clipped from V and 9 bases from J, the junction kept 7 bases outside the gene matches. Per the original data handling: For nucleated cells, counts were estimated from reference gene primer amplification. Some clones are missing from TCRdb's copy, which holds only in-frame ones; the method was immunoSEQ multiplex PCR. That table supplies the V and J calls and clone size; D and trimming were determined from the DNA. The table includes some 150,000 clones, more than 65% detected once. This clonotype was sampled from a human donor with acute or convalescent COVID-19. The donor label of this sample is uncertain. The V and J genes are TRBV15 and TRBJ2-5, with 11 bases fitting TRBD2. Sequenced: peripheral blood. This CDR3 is CATSRGVAGGQAQYF. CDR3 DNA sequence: TGTGCCACCAGCAGAGGGGTAGCGGGGGGGCAGGCCCAGTACTTC. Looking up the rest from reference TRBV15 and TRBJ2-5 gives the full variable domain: DAMVIQNPRYQVTQFGKPVTLSCSQTLNHNVMYWYQQKSSQAPKLLFHYYDKDFNNEADTPDNFQSRRPNTSFCFLDIRSPGLGDTAMYLCATSRGVAGGQAQYFGPGTRLLVL.